One and the same sample provided the 25 T cell receptor beta chains below, sequenced in a study of T cells in Graves' hyperthyroidism and ophthalmopathy. The investigators amplified TCR beta CDR3 regions from RNA transcripts. The primer set for the first-round RT-PCR of the TCR CDR3 was HTBI. TCRdb fed the multiplex PCR reads into MiXCR, producing one record per CDR3 protein. The sample has roughly 740,000 distinct CDR3 sequences, about 15% seen once; the top ten hold roughly 8%. Sequencing input: blood. The receptors derive from a man between 18 and 29 years old with Graves' hyperthyroidism.

The chain links TRBV20-1 to TRBJ2-2; possible D gene TRBD1, 5 bases. The CDR3 spans 13 residues. Germline V gene data show CDR1 as DFQATT and CDR2 as SNEGSKA (reference sequence). V lost 3 bases and J lost 6, with 11 bases in between. The CDR3 nucleotides are TGCAGTGCTAGCCCCAAGACAGCCGGGGAGCTGTTTTTT. It is translated as CSASPKTAGELFF.

In its sample, this clonotype was seen many times. V and J are TRBV28 and TRBJ1-1; possibly TRBD1 for D (5 bases). V was pared by 1 base and J by 4 bases, with 10 bases between. The CDR3 totals 14 residues. The germline V gene has CDR1 MDHEN and CDR2 SYDVKM. For the CDR3, the DNA is TGTGCCAGCAGTTTATTCAGGGTGAGCACTGAAGCTTTCTTT. Its protein product is CASSLFRVSTEAFF.

To note about this clonotype: This may be a read error, as it is one base from a much larger clone. The J gene is TRBJ2-7, the V gene TRBV2; the D gene is possibly TRBD2 (6 bases). The CDR3 loop spans 13 amino acids. The V end lost 7 bases, the J end lost 6 bases, and 16 bases lay between the germline ends. The germline CDR1 and CDR2 sequences are SNHLY and FYNNEI. The CDR3 region has the DNA TGTGCCAGCACTTTCCGGGGGTTCCGCGAGCAGTACTTC. Translated, it gives CASTFRGFREQYF.

This clonotype was seen repeatedly, ten times or more. The chain combines TRBV2 with TRBJ2-7; TRBD2 is a possible D gene (6 bases). Trimming took off 8 bases at V and 4 bases at J, with 18 bases between the two ends. This CDR3 has 14 amino acids. Germline V gene data show CDR1 as SNHLY and CDR2 as FYNNEI. The CDR3 DNA sequence: TGTGCCAGCCACCTTACCGGAGGGGCGTACGAGCAGTACTTC. Amino acids: CASHLTGGAYEQYF.

Comment on this clonotype: A single base separates this from a much larger clone, so it may be a read error. The gene calls are TRBV28 and TRBJ2-5; D gene ambiguous. The V gene's germline CDR1 is MDHEN and CDR2 SYDVKM. The CDR3 spans 13 residues. CDR3 in amino acids: CVSSFGLRETQYF. In DNA form, the CDR3 reads TGTGTCAGCAGTTTCGGCCTTCGAGAGACCCAGTACTTC.

This clonotype was counted at least ten times. The rearrangement joins TRBV12-3 or TRBV12-4 to TRBJ2-1, with 9 bases fitting TRBD2. With V trimmed by 3 bases and J by 6 bases, 6 bases remained unmatched. The CDR3 has 15 residues. The CDR3 loop is CASSFSLAGPNEQFF. DNA for the CDR3: TGTGCCAGCAGTTTTTCCCTAGCGGGACCCAATGAGCAGTTCTTC.

The rearrangement links TRBV7-8 to TRBJ2-5; D is perhaps TRBD1 (5 bases). This CDR3 comprises 15 residues. Germline V gives CDR1 SGHVS, CDR2 FQNEAQ. V was cut by 1 base and J by 5 bases, with 14 bases left in between. As DNA, the CDR3 is TGTGCCAGCAGCTTAGGAGGTATTAGGGGCGAGACCCAGTACTTC. As protein: CASSLGGIRGETQYF.

This clonotype was detected a few times. The chain is built from TRBV9 and TRBJ2-3, with 8 bases identical to TRBD2. This CDR3 region has 15 residues. The germline V gene has CDR1 SGDLS and CDR2 YYNGEE. Trimming removed 2 bases from V and 4 bases from J; junction bases left unmatched: 6. The CDR3 DNA follows: TGTGCCAGCAGCGTCGGGGGGGGAGCGGCAGATACGCAGTATTTT. Translation gives CASSVGGGAADTQYF.

This clonotype was found a few times. V and J are TRBV11-2 and TRBJ1-2; weak D call: TRBD1 (6 bases). The V end lost 6 bases, the J end lost 8 bases, and 22 bases lay between the germline ends. Germline V gives CDR1 SGHAT, CDR2 FQNNGV. The CDR3 covers 15 residues. The CDR3 spells CASRQSRDTPGGYTF. The CDR3 nucleotides are TGTGCCAGCAGACAGAGCCGGGACACCCCCGGCGGCTACACCTTC. Using reference TRBV11-2 and TRBJ1-2 for the parts outside the CDR3, the full variable domain is EAGVAQSPRYKIIEKRQSVAFWCNPISGHATLYWYQQILGQGPKLLIQFQNNGVVDDSQLPKDRFSAERLKGVDSTLKIQPAKLEDSAVYLCASRQSRDTPGGYTFGSGTRLTVV.

J is TRBJ2-3 and V is TRBV6-1; D not certain. The germline V and J ends were trimmed by 7 bases and 0 bases, with 8 bases remaining between them. This CDR3 is built from 13 residues. Per the germline V gene, CDR1 is MNHNS and CDR2 is SASEGT. As DNA, the CDR3 is TGTGCCAGCAAACGGGTCAGCACAGATACGCAGTATTTT. Translated, it gives CASKRVSTDTQYF.

This clonotype was detected ten times or more. J is TRBJ2-3 and V is TRBV15; a weak D match, TRBD1 (6 bases). Deletions cut 5 bases from V and 1 base from J, with 16 bases between. CDR3 length: 16 amino acids. Looked up from germline, CDR1 is LNHNV and CDR2 is YYDKDF (reference sequence). The CDR3 region has the DNA TGTGCCACCAGCGCTTTCCAGGGGAGCGGCACAGATACGCAGTATTTT. This gives the protein CATSAFQGSGTDTQYF.

The chain has TRBV20-1 and TRBJ1-2, with a tentative D call TRBD1 (5 bases). Per germline, CDR1 DFQATT and CDR2 SNEGSKA (reference sequence). The CDR3 totals 16 residues. Between the trimmed V and J ends, which lost 4 bases and 8 bases, there was a span of 26 bases. Here the CDR3 reads CSANSGEPAFRGGYTF. The DNA of the CDR3 is TGCAGTGCTAATAGCGGAGAGCCGGCCTTTAGGGGCGGCTACACCTTC.

In its sample, this clonotype was seen many times. The rearrangement joins TRBV20-1 to TRBJ2-1, with 9 bases lining up with TRBD2. The junction had 8 bases not matched to a gene; V was cut back by 3 bases and J by 8 bases. The CDR3 is 14 amino acids. Germline V gives CDR1 DFQATT, CDR2 SNEGSKA (reference sequence). As DNA, the CDR3 is TGCAGTGCTAGGCAGATAGCGGGAGATTATGAGCAGTTCTTC. Protein product: CSARQIAGDYEQFF.

In this sample, this clonotype turned up a few times. The V gene is TRBV6-1, the J gene TRBJ2-1, with 8 bases fitting TRBD2. Germline V CDR1 and CDR2: MNHNS, SASEGT. Trimming took 6 bases from V and 9 from J; bases not matched to a gene: 13. The CDR3 runs to 15 residues. The CDR3 reads CASRNSGSMVTEQFF. The CDR3 coding sequence is TGTGCCAGCAGAAACAGCGGGAGTATGGTTACTGAGCAGTTCTTC.

In this sample, this clonotype turned up many times. The chain recombines TRBV3-1 with TRBJ2-3, with 7 positions matching TRBD2. The ends lost 4 bases at V and 3 bases at J; junction bases unmatched: 7. Germline CDR1 reads LGHDT; CDR2 reads YNNKEL (reference sequence). CDR3 length: 15 amino acids. CDR3 sequence: CASSLPGTMTDTQYF. Here the CDR3 DNA reads TGTGCCAGCAGCCTGCCTGGGACTATGACAGATACGCAGTATTTT.

This clonotype was observed a few times. The chain couples TRBV19 to TRBJ1-1; no firm D call. Germline V lookup: CDR1 LNHDA, CDR2 SQIVND (reference sequence). V was trimmed by 7 bases and J by 3 bases, leaving 15 bases between them. CDR3 length: 14 residues. The CDR3 DNA sequence: TGTGCCAGTAAGCTTCGGGCGGAGGACACTGAAGCTTTCTTT. Translated, it gives CASKLRAEDTEAFF.

The chain carries TRBV20-1 and TRBJ2-5; no definite D call. The V end lost 1 base, the J end lost 7 bases, and 4 bases lay between the germline ends. Germline V gives CDR1 DFQATT, CDR2 SNEGSKA (reference sequence). The CDR3 has 10 residues. CDR3 DNA: TGCAGTGCTAGAGGAAGGACCCAGTACTTC. This encodes CSARGRTQYF.

The CDR3 sequence: CASSGEGWNQPQHF. The CDR3 DNA reads TGTGCCAGCAGTGGGGAAGGGTGGAATCAGCCCCAGCATTTT. The chain is built from TRBV2 and TRBJ1-5; D remains unclear. The CDR3 is made up of 14 amino acids. CDR1 SNHLY and CDR2 FYNNEI come from the germline V gene. V lost 4 bases to trimming and J lost 4 bases, with 11 bases between them.

This clonotype was picked up a small number of times. This chain connects TRBV19 to TRBJ2-7; no clear D. From germline, CDR1 is LNHDA and CDR2 SQIVND (reference sequence). This CDR3 has 14 amino acids. Trimming pared 0 bases from V and 2 bases from J, leaving 8 bases between. CDR3 in amino acids: CASSIDMATYEQYF. The CDR3 DNA reads as TGTGCCAGTAGTATAGATATGGCAACCTACGAGCAGTACTTC.

The chain uses TRBV19 and TRBJ1-1, with no clear D. This CDR3 spans 14 amino acids. CDR1 is LNHDA and CDR2 is SQIVND in the germline V gene (reference sequence). The V end was cut by 3 bases, the J end by 8 bases, with 16 bases between. CDR3 region: CASSMRRDFREAFF. CDR3 coding DNA: TGTGCCAGTAGTATGAGAAGAGACTTTCGGGAAGCTTTCTTT. The variable domain in full, completed from reference TRBV19 and TRBJ1-1, reads DGGITQSPKYLFRKEGQNVTLSCEQNLNHDAMYWYRQDPGQGLRLIYYSQIVNDFQKGDIAEGYSVSREKKESFPLTVTSAQKNPTAFYLCASSMRRDFREAFFGQGTRLTVV.

Ten or more counts support this clonotype. The rearrangement links TRBV2 to TRBJ2-1, with TRBD2 identical over 7 bases. The germline V gene encodes CDR1 SNHLY and CDR2 FYNNEI. Trimming took 4 bases from V and 8 from J; bases not matched to a gene: 5. The CDR3 contains 13 residues. CDR3 coding DNA: TGTGCCAGCAGTGGAGGACTAGGTGATGAGCAGTTCTTC. Translation: CASSGGLGDEQFF.

V gene TRBV4-1 combines with J gene TRBJ2-5; D might be TRBD1 or TRBD2, each matching 5 bases. Trimming removed 4 bases from V and 1 base from J, with 13 bases in between. The CDR3 is made up of 15 amino acids. Germline V gene data show CDR1 as MGHRA and CDR2 as YSYEKL. DNA for the CDR3: TGCGCCAGCAGCCTCTTGGGGGATTCCCAAGAGACCCAGTACTTC. Protein product: CASSLLGDSQETQYF.

This clonotype showed up many times. This chain connects TRBV6-1 to TRBJ1-2; D not resolved. CDR1 is MNHNS and CDR2 is SASEGT in the germline V gene. This CDR3 is built from 14 residues. V shed 1 base and J shed 4 bases, with 10 bases lying between them. The CDR3 DNA sequence: TGTGCCAGCAGTGAAGGGGGAGTAGGCTATGGCTACACCTTC. Translation gives CASSEGGVGYGYTF.

This clonotype was recorded many times. The chain has TRBV12-3 or TRBV12-4 and TRBJ1-1; D call uncertain. V shed 6 bases and J shed 0 bases, with 8 bases lying between them. The CDR3 contains 13 residues. CDR3 coding DNA: TGTGCCAGCAGGGACCAGTTGAACACTGAAGCTTTCTTT. Translation gives CASRDQLNTEAFF.

V and J are TRBV30 and TRBJ2-7; TRBD1 might be the D (6 bases). The germline gives CDR1 GTSNPN, CDR2 SVGIG (reference sequence). V dropped 7 bases and J dropped 2 bases, with 12 bases sitting between them. CDR3 length: 12 amino acids. CDR3 nucleotides: TGTGCCTTGGCAGGGGCCACCTACGAGCAGTACTTC. Its protein is CALAGATYEQYF.